This T cell receptor beta chain was sequenced in a study of blood T cell repertoires in COVID-19. Study details: COVID-19 samples from acute and convalescent phases originated in the United States, Italy and Spain. Sample material is recorded as cDNA or gDNA derived from T cells, B-cell-depleted T cells, or PBMCs.

In the study's own analysis: By means of reference gene primer amplification, nucleated cell counts were estimated. The table came from immunoSEQ multiplex PCR; TCRdb's copy has only in-frame clones and leaves some out. The V and J calls and clone size are taken from that table; D and trimming were inferred from the DNA. Of roughly 230,000 clones detected, approximately 77% appear once; the ten largest clones hold 3% to 4%. The CDR3 length is 15 residues. Germline assignment: CDR1 SGHTA and CDR2 FQGNSA. J was trimmed by 5 bases and V by 4 bases; bases with no gene match: 5. This TCR came from a woman older than 75 with acute or convalescent COVID-19. The chain couples TRBV7-2 to TRBJ2-5; 12 bases agree with TRBD2. Sequencing input: peripheral blood. The CDR3 spells CASSWTSGEGETQYF. The CDR3 coding sequence is TGTGCCAGCAGCTGGACTAGCGGGGAAGGTGAGACCCAGTACTTC.